A selection of T cell receptor beta chains follows, all from one sample in a study of human T cells and chemical hapten exposure. TCRdb ran MiXCR on the RACE reads and lists one entry per CDR3 protein. The sample consists of about 130,000 distinct CDR3 sequences, roughly 9% of them appearing once. The sequencing sample was made of whole blood. The receptors were sampled from a male donor in good health. Some clones in this sample may be carry-over from other donors' samples. Each CDR3 is given without its conserved first and last residue.

TRBJ2-7	TRBV12-3/TRBV12-4	ASSWDRGSYEQY
TRBJ2-2	TRBV10-3	AIRADDTGELF
TRBJ2-3	TRBV10-3	AISDRASGATDTQY
TRBJ2-7	TRBV4-1	ASSQVIDSSYEQY
TRBJ2-4	TRBV21-1	ASSKVRGRVGNIQY
TRBJ2-5	TRBV9	ASSGGSAQETQY
TRBJ2-1	TRBV4-2	ASSQDFASGGPVVAYNEQF
TRBJ2-1	TRBV7-2	ASSSTSGEYNEQF
TRBJ1-3	TRBV10-3	AIKDSGNTIY
TRBJ2-7	TRBV7-6	ASSFGVRGGDEQY
TRBJ1-1	TRBV4-2	ASSPSFRMNTEAF
TRBJ2-3	TRBV7-2	ASSLVGESTDTQY
TRBJ2-3	TRBV9	ASSPRGLGGTDTQY
TRBJ2-3	TRBV10-3	ASGEPEGTDTQY
TRBJ2-7	TRBV15	ATSELARPGSYEQY
TRBJ2-1	TRBV5-1	ASSLAWGTYNEQF
TRBJ2-5	TRBV30	AWSDSDRGRRILGETQY
TRBJ2-7	TRBV6-5	ASSYGSGDPYEQY
TRBJ2-5	TRBV20-1	SARDWGTDQETQY
TRBJ1-1	TRBV7-9	ASSLAGTMNTEAF
TRBJ2-1	TRBV20-1	SATSGQGNDEQF
TRBJ1-2	TRBV6-2/TRBV6-3	ASSFATVGYT
TRBJ2-7	TRBV27	ASTETGTYEQY
TRBJ2-1	TRBV20-1	SASGTSGSYEQF